A selection of T cell receptor beta chains follows, all from one sample in a study of patients and donors after allogeneic stem cell transplantation. TCRdb reprocessed the RT-PCR reads with MiXCR, giving one entry per CDR3 protein. Found here are some 960,000 distinct CDR3 sequences, roughly 18% of them singletons; the top ten hold 6%. The specimen sequenced was blood, either unsorted or a sorted T cell fraction (not recorded which). These receptor sequences come from a human donor who was either an allogeneic HSCT recipient or a stem cell or donor lymphocyte infusion donor (not recorded which). It is not recorded whose cells these are; they may come from a transplant donor. CDR3s include the opening cysteine and the closing phenylalanine or tryptophan. Fields, in order: D gene, clone size, J gene, V gene, CDR3 protein. The D gene is left open where the match is weak. The size of a clone is reported for some rows only, either as once, few or many, or as a class for expanded clones.

D: -
size: few
J: TRBJ1-1
V: TRBV4-1
CDR3: CASSQDSVAFF

D: -
size: -
J: TRBJ2-5
V: TRBV27
CDR3: CASSLMGARDQETQYF

D: TRBD1
size: -
J: TRBJ1-1
V: TRBV27
CDR3: CASSSRQGAGDTEAFF

D: -
size: -
J: TRBJ2-7
V: TRBV20-1
CDR3: CSAPTSSYEQYF

D: -
size: few
J: TRBJ2-1
V: TRBV12-3/TRBV12-4
CDR3: CASSPPTVNEQFF

D: -
size: -
J: TRBJ1-1
V: TRBV5-1
CDR3: CASSLASANTEAFF

D: TRBD1
size: few
J: TRBJ1-2
V: TRBV28
CDR3: CASSVPGTGTYGYTF

D: TRBD2
size: few
J: TRBJ2-7
V: TRBV20-1
CDR3: CSARDIAGPIYEQYF

D: TRBD2
size: few
J: TRBJ2-1
V: TRBV29-1
CDR3: CSVEGGLAGVYNEQFF

D: -
size: -
J: TRBJ1-6
V: TRBV15
CDR3: CATSREARGSGSPLHF

D: -
size: -
J: TRBJ2-1
V: TRBV7-8
CDR3: CASSTGQFMYNEQFF

D: TRBD1
size: few
J: TRBJ2-1
V: TRBV6-6
CDR3: CASKDRGHDEQFF

D: TRBD1
size: -
J: TRBJ1-2
V: TRBV27
CDR3: CASSLWGQGDGYTF

D: -
size: few
J: TRBJ2-1
V: TRBV4-1
CDR3: CASKDPLRPLPTDEQFF

D: -
size: many
J: TRBJ2-1
V: TRBV5-1
CDR3: CASSWSTPGLNNEQFF

D: -
size: -
J: TRBJ1-3
V: TRBV5-5
CDR3: CASSFTNGNTIYF

D: TRBD2
size: few
J: TRBJ2-7
V: TRBV20-1
CDR3: CSARAGTSIYEQYF

D: -
size: -
J: TRBJ1-5
V: TRBV27
CDR3: CASPIRGPQPQHF

D: -
size: -
J: TRBJ1-1
V: TRBV2
CDR3: CASSVRTVNTEAFF

D: -
size: -
J: TRBJ1-1
V: TRBV19
CDR3: CASSMGFEAFF

D: -
size: many
J: TRBJ2-7
V: TRBV10-3
CDR3: CAISEYLDEASEQYF

D: -
size: -
J: TRBJ2-1
V: TRBV5-1
CDR3: CASSLARGLHEQFF

D: -
size: -
J: TRBJ1-6
V: TRBV27
CDR3: CASTSGTGHAGSPLHF